The 5 T cell receptor beta chains below were found in one sample sequenced in a study of T cell repertoires in cytomegalovirus infection. Using its own MiXCR run on the reads, TCRdb lists one record per CDR3 protein. The data show hundreds of thousands of distinct CDR3 sequences, with around 10% seen just once and roughly 10% held by the top ten. Sequenced sample: PBMCs. These receptors were obtained from a human donor in good health (CMV status not recorded). Some clones in this sample may be carry-over from other donors' samples.

This clonotype was recorded many times. The rearrangement links TRBV9 to TRBJ2-1, with D possibly being TRBD1 (6 bases). V gave up 4 bases and J gave up 6 bases, with 23 bases separating them. Germline V lookup: CDR1 SGDLS, CDR2 YYNGEE. CDR3 size: 17 residues. CDR3 protein: CASSPHLGTRTGNEQFF. The CDR3, as DNA: TGTGCCAGCAGCCCCCACCTAGGGACACGGACGGGCAATGAGCAGTTCTTC.

This clonotype has ten or more counts. This chain connects TRBV19 to TRBJ2-1; TRBD2 agrees at 13 bases. Looked up from germline, CDR1 is LNHDA and CDR2 is SQIVND (reference sequence). Trimming removed 5 bases from V and 6 bases from J; junction bases left unmatched: 13. The CDR3 sequence is 18 residues long. The CDR3 region has the DNA TGTGCCAGTAGTCTCTACCGGAGACTAGCGGGAGGTTCCAATGAGCAGTTCTTC. Residues: CASSLYRRLAGGSNEQFF.

The chain is built from TRBV27 and TRBJ2-7, with 8 bases aligning to TRBD2. V lost 5 bases, J lost 2 bases, and 8 bases stayed unmatched. The length of the CDR3 is 15 residues. CDR1 is MNHEY and CDR2 is SMNVEV in the germline V gene (reference sequence). The CDR3 DNA follows: TGTGCCAGCAGTGAGAGCGGGAGTACCACCTACGAGCAGTACTTC. Its translation: CASSESGSTTYEQYF.

This clonotype was detected a few times. The chain has TRBV27 and TRBJ1-1, with D uncertain. Trimming pared 3 bases from V and 1 base from J, leaving 12 bases between. CDR1 is MNHEY, CDR2 SMNVEV, per germline (reference sequence). There are 15 residues in the CDR3. CDR3 sequence reads: CASSFRAAENTEAFF. The CDR3 nucleotides read TGTGCCAGCAGTTTTAGGGCTGCAGAGAACACTGAAGCTTTCTTT.

To note about this clonotype: At one end the junction does not follow the germline gene, possibly because of a read error. The genes are TRBV28 and TRBJ2-7; D remains unclear. CDR1 and CDR2 (germline): MDHEN, SYDVKM. This CDR3 contains 21 residues. The CDR3, as DNA: TGTGCCAGAAGTTTCCCTCCAATCATGGCCAGCGTGAGGCTTTTGCTGGACGAGCAGTACTTC. This sequence encodes CARSFPPIMASVRLLLDEQYF.